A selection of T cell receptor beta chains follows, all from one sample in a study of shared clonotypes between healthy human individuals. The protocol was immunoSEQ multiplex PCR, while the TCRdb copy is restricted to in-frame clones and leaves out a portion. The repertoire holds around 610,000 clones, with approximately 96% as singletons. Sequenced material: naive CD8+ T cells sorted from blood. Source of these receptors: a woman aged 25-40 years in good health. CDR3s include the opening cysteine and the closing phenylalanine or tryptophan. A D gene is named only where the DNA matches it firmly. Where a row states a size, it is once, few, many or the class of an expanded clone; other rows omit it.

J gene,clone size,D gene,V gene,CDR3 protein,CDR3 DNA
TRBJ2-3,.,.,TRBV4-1,CASSQDQSRAGTQYF,TGCGCCAGCAGCCAAGATCAGTCGAGGGCTGGAACGCAGTATTTT
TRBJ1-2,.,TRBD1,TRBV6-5,CASSPGGSGYGYTF,TGTGCCAGCAGTCCAGGGGGCTCGGGCTATGGCTACACCTTC
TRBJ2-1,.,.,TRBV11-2,CASSFLPEGDEQFF,TGTGCCAGCAGCTTTCTCCCAGAGGGTGATGAGCAGTTCTTC
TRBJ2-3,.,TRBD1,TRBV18,CASSLRQGLDTQYF,TGTGCCAGCTCACTTAGACAGGGGCTAGATACGCAGTATTTT
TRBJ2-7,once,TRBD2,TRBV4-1,CASRILAENSYEQYF,TGCGCCAGCAGGATTCTAGCGGAGAACTCCTACGAGCAGTACTTC
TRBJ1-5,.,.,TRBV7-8,CASSEGRTNQPQHF,TGTGCCAGCAGCGAGGGACGGACCAATCAGCCCCAGCATTTT
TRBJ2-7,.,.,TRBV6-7,CASYELQGIREQYF,TGTGCCAGCTATGAACTACAGGGAATACGCGAGCAGTACTTC
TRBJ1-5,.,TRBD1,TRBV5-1,CASSLTGVDQPQHF,TGCGCCAGCAGCTTGACAGGGGTTGACCAGCCCCAGCATTTT
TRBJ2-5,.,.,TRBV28,CASSFDGSQETQYF,TGTGCCAGCAGTTTTGACGGGAGCCAAGAGACCCAGTACTTC
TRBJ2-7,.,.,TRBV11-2,CASSLGGVEQYF,TGTGCCAGCAGCTTGGGCGGGGTCGAGCAGTACTTC
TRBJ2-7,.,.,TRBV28,CASSEGLTIYEQYF,TGTGCCAGCAGCGAGGGACTGACGATCTACGAGCAGTACTTC
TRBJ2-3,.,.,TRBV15,CATSRDRDTQYF,TGTGCCACCAGCAGAGATCGAGATACGCAGTATTTT
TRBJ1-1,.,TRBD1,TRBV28,CASSSLQGQGGEAFF,TGTGCCAGCAGTAGCTTACAGGGGCAAGGAGGTGAAGCTTTCTTT
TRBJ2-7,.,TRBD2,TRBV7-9,CASSRSGSSYEQYF,TGTGCCAGCAGCCGTAGCGGGAGCAGTTACGAGCAGTACTTC
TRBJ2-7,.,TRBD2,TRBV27,CASSILAGEGYEQYF,TGTGCCAGCAGTATCTTAGCGGGAGAAGGGTACGAGCAGTACTTC
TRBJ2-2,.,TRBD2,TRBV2,CASVLGAGGTGELFF,TGTGCCAGCGTTTTGGGAGCGGGAGGTACCGGGGAGCTGTTTTTT
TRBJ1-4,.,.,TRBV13,CASSLWGQFNEKLFF,TGTGCCAGCAGCTTATGGGGGCAGTTTAATGAAAAACTGTTTTTT
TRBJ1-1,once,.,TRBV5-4,CASSFGGPEAFF,TGTGCCAGCAGCTTCGGGGGGCCTGAAGCTTTCTTT
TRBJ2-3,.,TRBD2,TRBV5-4,CASSYSGTSGRLSTDTQYF,TGTGCCAGCAGCTACTCCGGGACTAGCGGGAGGCTAAGCACAGATACGCAGTATTTT
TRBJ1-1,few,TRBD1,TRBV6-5,CASSTRQGINTEAFF,TGTGCCAGCAGTACCCGACAGGGGATAAACACTGAAGCTTTCTTT
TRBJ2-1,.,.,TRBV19,CASSTRTRDSNEQFF,TGTGCCAGTAGTACAAGAACCCGGGACTCCAATGAGCAGTTCTTC
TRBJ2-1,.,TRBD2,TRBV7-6,CASSFGGSYNEQFF,TGTGCCAGCAGCTTTGGCGGGAGCTACAATGAGCAGTTCTTC
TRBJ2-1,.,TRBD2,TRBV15,CATSRDEWVLAGEVNEQFF,TGTGCCACCAGCAGAGATGAGTGGGTTCTAGCGGGAGAAGTCAATGAGCAGTTCTTC
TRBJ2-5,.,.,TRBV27,CASSLLLAAPQYF,TGTGCCAGCAGTTTATTACTAGCCGCCCCCCAGTACTTC
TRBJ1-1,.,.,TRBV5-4,CASSFLQGRRTEAFF,TGTGCCAGCAGCTTTCTACAGGGAAGGCGGACTGAAGCTTTCTTT
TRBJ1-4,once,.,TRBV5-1,CASSLERREATNEKLFF,TGCGCCAGCAGCTTGGAACGGAGGGAGGCAACTAATGAAAAACTGTTTTTT
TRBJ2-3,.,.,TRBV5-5,CASQAEADTQYF,TGTGCCAGCCAGGCCGAGGCAGATACGCAGTATTTT